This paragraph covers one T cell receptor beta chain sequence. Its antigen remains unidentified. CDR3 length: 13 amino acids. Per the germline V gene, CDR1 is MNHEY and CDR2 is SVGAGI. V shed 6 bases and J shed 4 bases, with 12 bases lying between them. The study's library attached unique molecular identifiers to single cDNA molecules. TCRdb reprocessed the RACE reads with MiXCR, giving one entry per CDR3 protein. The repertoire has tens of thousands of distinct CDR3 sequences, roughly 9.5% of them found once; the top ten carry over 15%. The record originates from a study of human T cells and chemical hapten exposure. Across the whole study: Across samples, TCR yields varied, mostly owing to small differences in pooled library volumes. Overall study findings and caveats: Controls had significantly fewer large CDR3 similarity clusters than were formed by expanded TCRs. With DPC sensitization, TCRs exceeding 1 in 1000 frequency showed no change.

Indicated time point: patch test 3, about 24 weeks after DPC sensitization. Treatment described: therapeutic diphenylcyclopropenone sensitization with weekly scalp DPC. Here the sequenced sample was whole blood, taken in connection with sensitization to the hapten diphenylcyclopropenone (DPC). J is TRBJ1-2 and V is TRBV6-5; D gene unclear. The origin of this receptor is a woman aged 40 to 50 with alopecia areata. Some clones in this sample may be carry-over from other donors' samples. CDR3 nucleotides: TGTGCCAGCAGGGGAGACCTACTCTATGGCTACACCTTC. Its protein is CASRGDLLYGYTF.